This T cell receptor (beta chain) stems from a study of shared clonotypes between healthy human individuals. Method: immunoSEQ multiplex PCR; TCRdb's copy keeps in-frame clones and lacks some. This sample has a few million clones, with over 90% found just once. V lost 4 bases to trimming and J lost 9 bases, with 19 bases between them. This CDR3 is built from 15 residues. Germline V CDR1 and CDR2: KGHSH, LQKENI. This rearrangement joins TRBV18 to TRBJ2-1; the D gene is possibly TRBD1 (6 bases). The specimen sequenced was naive CD4+ T cells from PBMCs. Subset denoted: CD45RA+ positively selected. The sequence derives from a man younger than 35 in good health. Some clones in this sample may be carry-over from other donors' samples. CDR3 coding DNA: TGTGCCAGCTCACGTACCGGGACAACAAGGAGTGAGCAGTTCTTC. Translating it yields CASSRTGTTRSEQFF.